This T cell receptor beta chain emerged from a study of blood T cell repertoires in COVID-19. For the study at large: COVID-19 samples, acute and convalescent, were from the United States, Italy and Spain.

Per the authors' pipeline: It was from reference gene primer amplification that nucleated cell counts were estimated. Assay: immunoSEQ multiplex PCR; the TCRdb copy retains only in-frame clones and omits some. V and J calls plus clone size are reproduced from that table; the DNA served to infer D and trimming. In the table there are 15,000 to 20,000 clones, about 80% of which are singletons. The CDR3 is made up of 17 amino acids. Trimming shortened V by 0 bases and J by 4 bases, and 13 bases separated the two germline ends. CDR1 is MNHEY, CDR2 SVGEGT, per germline. The V call is TRBV6-2 or TRBV6-3, the J call TRBJ1-6, with D possibly TRBD1 on 5 matching bases. Sequenced: peripheral blood. The clonotype comes from a man older than 75 with acute or convalescent COVID-19. CDR3 amino acids: CASSYSPWTFYNSPLHF. The CDR3 region has the DNA TGTGCCAGCAGTTACTCCCCTTGGACATTTTATAATTCACCCCTCCACTTT.